This T cell receptor (beta chain) was documented in a study of blood T cell repertoires in COVID-19 (dated by TCRdb to 2019 to 2021). For the wider study: Samples from collaborators originated in the United States, Italy and Spain and spanned both the acute and convalescent phases of COVID-19. The prospective study material was composed of cDNA or gDNA derived from T cells, B-cell-depleted T cells, or PBMCs. The repertoires were released in a freely available public database meant as a resource for research on the immune response to SARS-CoV-2. Where available, HLA class I and class II types were taken from metadata supplied by the sample provider and were not determined by assay-based typing. Deeply sampled blood TCRbeta repertoires from subjects exposed to, actively infected with, or recovered from COVID-19 were included in the dataset. The samples were drawn from two sources: the first 160 participants of the ongoing ImmuneRACE study, and fewer than 1,500 subjects contributed by 6 global collaborators. The sample metadata nearly always contained a de-identified subject ID, COVID-19 status, age in years and sex. Results and caveats for the whole study, not just this receptor: How much clinical and demographic metadata was included differed by source and by participant, and the metadata was provided uncurated.

Each collaborating institution followed its own protocols to collect whole blood in K2EDTA tubes. Collaborator samples were shipped for TCRbeta analysis as frozen whole blood, isolated PBMCs, or DNA extracted from either sample type. Per the germline V gene, SQVTM is the CDR1 and ANQGSEA is the CDR2. V is pruned by 6 bases and J by 1 base, leaving 9 bases of the junction without a gene match. Including cysteine and phenylalanine, the CDR3 has 16 amino acids. Just CDR3 DNA is preserved here, 48 bases in frame from base 1. TCRbeta CDR3 regions were amplified from genomic DNA by means of the immunoSEQ Assay, a bias-controlled multiplex PCR. In the original analysis: Within the assay, amplification of reference gene primers was used to estimate how many nucleated cells each sample contained. To quantify the absolute abundance of each unique TCRbeta CDR3 rearrangement, sequence reads were collapsed and filtered. Productive Simpson clonality was computed per sample as the square root of Simpson's diversity index over productive rearrangements. TCRdb limited this immuneACCESS table to in-frame rearrangements with V and J called. A share of clones is missing; checked studies link under half to unresolved V genes, and the rest is unexplained. D and trimming come from the DNA, and the V and J calls and clone size come from that table. This sample comprises some 76,000 clones, about 89% of them detected only once. The biggest ten clones account for about 0.6% of the sample.

Concerning this clone itself: Its antigen has not been determined. No much larger clone exists at a distance of one base, and base qualities are not known.

Specimen: peripheral blood. The chain links TRBV29-1 with TRBJ2-7; TRBD2 lines up with 13 middle nucleotides. The sequence derives from a man aged 55 to 69 with acute or convalescent COVID-19. For the CDR3, the sequence is CSVVSGLAGVSYEQYF. The DNA sequence is as follows: TGCAGCGTAGTGAGTGGACTAGCGGGAGTGTCCTACGAGCAGTACTTC.